Listed below are T cell receptor beta chains from one sample, sequenced in a study of PD-1 blockade in mismatch repair-deficient tumors. Assay: immunoSEQ multiplex PCR; the TCRdb copy retains only in-frame clones and omits some. The profile shows about 100,000 clones, roughly four fifths of them singletons. The sample here was peripheral blood, taken 35 to 37 weeks after starting pembrolizumab. The receptors originated from an adult with mismatch repair-deficient cancer. CDR3s include the opening cysteine and the closing phenylalanine or tryptophan. A D gene is named only where the DNA matches it firmly. A row's size may be missing; if present it is once, few, many or a size class.

J gene: TRBJ2-2; V gene: TRBV11-1; D gene: -; clone size: once; CDR3 DNA: TGTGCCAGCAGCTCCACATCCACCGGGGAGCTGTTTTTT; CDR3 protein: CASSSTSTGELFF
J gene: TRBJ1-1; V gene: TRBV7-3; D gene: -; clone size: -; CDR3 DNA: TGTGCCAGCAGCTTAGAATCAGGGGACACTGAAGCTTTCTTT; CDR3 protein: CASSLESGDTEAFF
J gene: TRBJ2-7; V gene: TRBV11-1; D gene: -; clone size: many; CDR3 DNA: TGTGCCAGCAGCCCCACACCTACTATTACCGAGCAGTACTTC; CDR3 protein: CASSPTPTITEQYF
J gene: TRBJ1-4; V gene: TRBV6-1; D gene: -; clone size: -; CDR3 DNA: TGTGCCAGCAGTGGGGGCGAGTTGGCTAATGAAAAACTGTTTTTT; CDR3 protein: CASSGGELANEKLFF
J gene: TRBJ2-7; V gene: TRBV19; D gene: -; clone size: -; CDR3 DNA: TGTGCCAGTACTTACGGGAGAACCTACGAGCAGTACTTC; CDR3 protein: CASTYGRTYEQYF
J gene: TRBJ2-1; V gene: TRBV5-1; D gene: -; clone size: -; CDR3 DNA: TGCGCCAGCAGCCTGACTACAAGGTTGTCCTACAATGAGCAGTTCTTC; CDR3 protein: CASSLTTRLSYNEQFF
J gene: TRBJ2-1; V gene: TRBV7-9; D gene: -; clone size: many; CDR3 DNA: TGTGCCAGCACCCCCCTCAGGGGCTACAATGAGCAGTTCTTC; CDR3 protein: CASTPLRGYNEQFF
J gene: TRBJ1-4; V gene: TRBV5-6; D gene: TRBD1; clone size: -; CDR3 DNA: TGTGCCAGCAGCATCGGGACAGCAACTAATGAAAAACTGTTTTTT; CDR3 protein: CASSIGTATNEKLFF
J gene: TRBJ2-2; V gene: TRBV19; D gene: TRBD2; clone size: -; CDR3 DNA: TGTGCCAGTGACACTAGCGACACCGGGGAGCTGTTTTTT; CDR3 protein: CASDTSDTGELFF
J gene: TRBJ2-2; V gene: TRBV5-1; D gene: TRBD2; clone size: -; CDR3 DNA: TGCGCCAGCAGCCTAAATAGACTAGCCCGCTCCGGGGAGCTGTTTTTT; CDR3 protein: CASSLNRLARSGELFF
J gene: TRBJ1-5; V gene: TRBV2; D gene: -; clone size: few; CDR3 DNA: TGTGCCACCGCAATTGACTATAGCAATCAGCCCCAGCATTTT; CDR3 protein: CATAIDYSNQPQHF